This T cell receptor beta chain was recovered during a study of blood T cell repertoires in COVID-19. Study-level background: PBMCs, B-cell-depleted T cells, or T cells provided the cDNA or gDNA that made up the material.

Sequencing used immunoSEQ multiplex PCR; TCRdb keeps in-frame clones, though not all of them. Here the sample spans 150,000 to 200,000 clones, approximately 84% being singletons. Germline V gene sequence: CDR1 SQVTM, CDR2 ANQGSEA. V lost 4 bases to trimming and J lost 7 bases, with 11 bases between them. The CDR3 runs 11 residues. The specimen was peripheral blood. The TCR originated in a human donor with acute or convalescent COVID-19. The donor label of this sample is uncertain. This chain connects TRBV29-1 to TRBJ2-7; TRBD2 might be the D (5 bases). Here the CDR3 reads CSVVWGVEQYF. The CDR3 DNA follows: TGCAGCGTTGTTTGGGGAGTGGAGCAGTACTTC.